This record concerns one T cell receptor (beta chain) sequence. Its cognate antigen is unknown. 5'RACE template switching produced TCR cDNA carrying a universal primer site and UMIs. A single record per CDR3 protein comes from TCRdb applying MiXCR to the 5' RACE reads. Among 450,000 to 550,000 distinct CDR3 sequences listed, less than 25% were seen once. This entry comes from a study of T cells after yellow fever vaccination. For the study at large: When fractions had low cell numbers, they were prepared with SMART-Seq v4 Ultra Low Input. Study-level findings and limits: The secondary response showed a weaker magnitude and a faster peak, day 5 versus 15.

This CDR3 is built from 14 residues. Germline V CDR1 and CDR2: SGHRS, YFSETQ. Trimming shortened V by 2 bases and J by 5 bases, and 12 bases separated the two germline ends. The chain uses TRBV5-1 and TRBJ2-3; D possibly corresponds to TRBD2 (5 bases). The specimen was PBMCs, collected approximately 22 days after the first yellow fever vaccination. The TCR sequence derives from a man younger than 35 who received the YFV17D yellow fever vaccine. CDR3 sequence: CASSLNLAEDTQYF. CDR3 nucleotides: TGCGCCAGCAGCTTAAACCTAGCTGAAGATACGCAGTATTTT.